This T cell receptor beta chain emerged from a study of vaccination and CD4 T cells after COVID-19 (dated by TCRdb to between 2021 and 2024). A note on the overall study: Convalescent patients had a positive SARS-CoV-2 result on nasal swab PCR, and of these patients, some 10 had mild disease and one had severe disease. The convalescent cohort comprised six males and four females, including two Hispanic individuals, seven Caucasians, two Asians and one multiracial person. Participants got two doses of the Pfizer-BioNTech BNT162b2 vaccine (n=8) or two doses of the Moderna mRNA-1273 vaccine (n=2). Post-COVID blood samples were collected from convalescent patients a median of around 96 days after diagnosis, with a range of roughly 35 to 180 days. Post-vaccine blood samples were obtained a median of around 74 days after the second vaccine dose, with a range of about 12 to 241 days. For stimulating the cultures, overlapping spike peptide pools were used, derived from SARS-CoV-2 as well as from the common cold coronaviruses HCoV-NL63, HCoV-OC43 and HCoV-229E. As controls, cultures received a CEFX viral epitope pool (the positive control), an HIV-1 Nef peptide pool (the negative control), or no peptide at all. The spike-specific CD4+ TCR repertoire was compared before and after mRNA vaccination in about nine COVID-19 convalescent patients and several infection-naive healthy vaccine recipients. Broader findings and caveats from the paper: The number of convalescent patients in the study was relatively small, and the study did not examine early timepoints following natural infection. Although the median number of SARS-CoV-2-reactive clonotypes went up from more than 20 after infection to some 40 after vaccination, the increase was not significant. In convalescent patients, a median approximately 90% of post-vaccine SARS-CoV-2-reactive clones were detected only after vaccination, suggesting vaccine-specific priming. Of the vaccine-specific clones found in convalescent patients, nearly all (304 of 307) were mono-reactive for SARS-CoV-2 spike instead of being cross-reactive with common cold coronaviruses.

This specimen's treatment or condition label, interpreted: approximately nine-day PBMC culture with coronavirus spike peptide pools or control peptides (ViraFEST assay). The ViraFEST assay, used in the study, expanded antigen-specific T cells with peptide pools and then identified the expanded clonotypes through TCR sequencing. The convalescent patients' positive SARS-CoV-2 PCR tests were from March to December 2020, which was before the Alpha, Beta and Delta variants emerged in the United States. Each well held 2 million to 2.5 million PBMCs cultured with 9 to 10 ug/ml peptide pools in IMDM containing around 5% human AB serum and 9 to 10 IU/ml IL-2. On days 3 and 7, half of the culture medium was replaced with fresh IL-2-containing medium. Once the cells had been in culture for around nine days, the EasySep CD4+ T cell isolation kit was used to isolate CD4+ T cells by negative selection. Ficoll-Paque Plus gradient centrifugation was used to isolate PBMCs from whole blood, and the isolated PBMCs were then either used fresh or cryopreserved at -140C. Each culture condition was generally run in triplicate wells.

Spanning cysteine to phenylalanine, the CDR3 consists of 16 amino acids. Of all the DNA, just the CDR3 is kept, 48 bases in frame from base 1. CDR1 is given as MNHEY and CDR2 as SMNVEV, both from the germline V gene (reference sequence). V gives up 5 bases and J gives up 5 bases, and the segment between their germline ends measures 19 bases. The protocol used for the library was PCR. At the Johns Hopkins FTIC core, DNA from the cultured CD4+ T cells underwent TCR sequencing with the Oncomine TCR Beta short-read assay. Genomic DNA was extracted from the cultured CD4+ T cells with the QIAamp micro DNA kit. Oncomine TCR Beta libraries from cultured CD4+ T cells were pooled with unique dual indexes and sequenced on an Illumina iSeq 100. For the original study's pipeline: Non-productive sequences were filtered out, and CDR3s that did not start with C, did not end with F or W, or were shorter than 7 amino acids were discarded. The MANAFEST web application identified antigen-specific clonotypes by comparing peptide-stimulated wells against reference wells and other culture wells. Positive clones required FDR below 0.05, an odds ratio above 5, and productive frequency above 0.1% in at least two of three replicate wells. Clonotypes that were significantly expanded in both SARS-CoV-2 spike wells and at least one common cold coronavirus spike condition were defined as cross-reactive. Levenshtein distances (stringdist) and unrooted phylogenetic trees (ape) in R version 3.6.1 were used to assess CDR3 homology. The raw public data were reprocessed by TCRdb itself: fastp quality trimming at Q25, MiXCR clonotype calling, in-frame beta chains only. CDR3 protein duplicates are merged, each entry listing the most common genes and DNA. TCRdb, not the authors, supplied the V and J calls. The sample table holds over 10,000 distinct CDR3 sequences, of which less than 50% were seen once. The ten largest clones capture 7.5% to 10% of the sample.

Taking its sample share into account, this clonotype is medium-sized (0.01 to 0.1%). Its antigen is unknown. The sample holds no much larger clone one base away, and base qualities are not on file. Sequencing used CD4+ T cells from blood, cultured in vitro, obtained after SARS-CoV-2 vaccination. The V and J segments used are TRBV27 and TRBJ2-1, with TRBD2 as a weak D call on 6 bases. This TCR derives from a human donor who had recovered from COVID-19. The CDR3: CASSSLPGEFDNEQFF. The sequenced DNA: TGTGCCAGCAGTAGTCTTCCGGGGGAGTTTGACAATGAGCAGTTCTTC.